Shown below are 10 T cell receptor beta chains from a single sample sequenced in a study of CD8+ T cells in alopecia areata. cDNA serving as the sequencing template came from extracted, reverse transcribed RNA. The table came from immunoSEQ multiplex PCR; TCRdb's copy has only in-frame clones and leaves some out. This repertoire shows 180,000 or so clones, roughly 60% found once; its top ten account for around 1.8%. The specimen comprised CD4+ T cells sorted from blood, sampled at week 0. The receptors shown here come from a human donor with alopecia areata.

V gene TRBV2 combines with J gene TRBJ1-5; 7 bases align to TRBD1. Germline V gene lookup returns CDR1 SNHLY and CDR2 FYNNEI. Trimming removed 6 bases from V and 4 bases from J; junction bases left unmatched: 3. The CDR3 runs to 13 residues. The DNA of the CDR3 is TGTGCCAGCAGGGGACAGATTAATCAGCCCCAGCATTTT. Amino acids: CASRGQINQPQHF.

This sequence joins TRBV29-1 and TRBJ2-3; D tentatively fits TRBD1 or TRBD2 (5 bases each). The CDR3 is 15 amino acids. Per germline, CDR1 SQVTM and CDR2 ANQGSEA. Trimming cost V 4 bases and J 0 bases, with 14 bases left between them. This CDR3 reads CSVVFGTRSTDTQYF. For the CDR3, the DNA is TGCAGCGTTGTCTTCGGGACCAGGAGCACAGATACGCAGTATTTT.

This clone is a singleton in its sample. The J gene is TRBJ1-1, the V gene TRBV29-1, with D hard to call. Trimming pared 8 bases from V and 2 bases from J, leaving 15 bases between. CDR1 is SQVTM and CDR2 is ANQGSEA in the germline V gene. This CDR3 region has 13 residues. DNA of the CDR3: TGCAGCTCTGTAGCCCAGGATAACACTGAAGCTTTCTTT. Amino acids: CSSVAQDNTEAFF.

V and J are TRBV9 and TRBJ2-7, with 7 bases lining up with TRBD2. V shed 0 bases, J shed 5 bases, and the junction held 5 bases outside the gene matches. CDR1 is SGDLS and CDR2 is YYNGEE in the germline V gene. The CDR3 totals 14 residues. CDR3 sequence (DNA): TGTGCCAGCAGCGTAGTGCCTAGCGGAAACGAGCAGTACTTC. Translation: CASSVVPSGNEQYF.

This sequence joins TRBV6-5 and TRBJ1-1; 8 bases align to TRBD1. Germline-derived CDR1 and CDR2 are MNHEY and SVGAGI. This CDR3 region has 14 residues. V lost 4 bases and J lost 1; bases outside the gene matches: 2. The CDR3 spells CASSFGTGNTEAFF. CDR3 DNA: TGTGCCAGCAGTTTTGGGACAGGGAACACTGAAGCTTTCTTT.

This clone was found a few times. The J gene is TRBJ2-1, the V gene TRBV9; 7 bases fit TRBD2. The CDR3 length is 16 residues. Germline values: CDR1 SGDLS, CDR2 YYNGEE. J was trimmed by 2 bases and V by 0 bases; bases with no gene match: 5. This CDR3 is CASSVEFLAAYNEQFF. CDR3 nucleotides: TGTGCCAGCAGCGTAGAATTTCTAGCGGCCTACAATGAGCAGTTCTTC.

CDR3 sequence (DNA): TGTGCTACGGTGGATATCCCTCTGAACACTGAAGCTTTCTTT. The encoded protein is CATVDIPLNTEAFF. The chain couples TRBV7-2 to TRBJ1-1; D gene unclear. This CDR3 is 14 amino acids long. Germline values: CDR1 SGHTA, CDR2 FQGNSA.

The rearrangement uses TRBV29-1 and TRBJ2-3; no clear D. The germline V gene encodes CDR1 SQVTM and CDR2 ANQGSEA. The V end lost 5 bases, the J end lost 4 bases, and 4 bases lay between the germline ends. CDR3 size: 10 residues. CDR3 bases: TGCAGCGTTCGTTCAGATACGCAGTATTTT. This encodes CSVRSDTQYF.

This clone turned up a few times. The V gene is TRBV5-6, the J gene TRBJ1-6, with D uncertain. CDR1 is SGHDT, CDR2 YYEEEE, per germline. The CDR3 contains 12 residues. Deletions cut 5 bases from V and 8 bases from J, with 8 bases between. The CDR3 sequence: CASRHSDSPLHF. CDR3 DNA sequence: TGTGCCAGCAGGCACTCCGATTCACCCCTCCACTTT.

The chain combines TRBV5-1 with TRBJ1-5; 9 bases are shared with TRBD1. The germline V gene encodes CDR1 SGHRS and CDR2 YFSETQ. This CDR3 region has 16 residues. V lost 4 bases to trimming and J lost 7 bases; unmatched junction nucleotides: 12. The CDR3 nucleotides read TGCGCCAGCAGCGTCCTCCGGGACAGGGCGAGGCAGCCCCAGCATTTT. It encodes CASSVLRDRARQPQHF.